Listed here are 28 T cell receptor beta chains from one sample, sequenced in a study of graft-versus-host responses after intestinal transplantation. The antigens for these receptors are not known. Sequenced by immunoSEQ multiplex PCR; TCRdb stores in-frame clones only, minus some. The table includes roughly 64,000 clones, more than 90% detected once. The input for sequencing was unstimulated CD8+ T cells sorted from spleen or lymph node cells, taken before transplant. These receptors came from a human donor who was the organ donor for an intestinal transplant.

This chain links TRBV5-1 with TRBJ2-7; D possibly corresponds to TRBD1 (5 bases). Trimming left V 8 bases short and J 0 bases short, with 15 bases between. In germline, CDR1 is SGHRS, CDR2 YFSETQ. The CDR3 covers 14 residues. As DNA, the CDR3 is TGCGCCAGTTGCGACAGTTCTAACTCCTACGAGCAGTACTTC. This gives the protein CASCDSSNSYEQYF.

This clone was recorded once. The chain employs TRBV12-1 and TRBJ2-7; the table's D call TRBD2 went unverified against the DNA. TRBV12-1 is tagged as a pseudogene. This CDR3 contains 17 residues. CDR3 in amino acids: CASRAGGSLTGAYEQYF. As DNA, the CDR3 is TGTGCCAGCCGCGCCGGGGGTTCCTTGACGGGAGCCTACGAGCAGTACTTC.

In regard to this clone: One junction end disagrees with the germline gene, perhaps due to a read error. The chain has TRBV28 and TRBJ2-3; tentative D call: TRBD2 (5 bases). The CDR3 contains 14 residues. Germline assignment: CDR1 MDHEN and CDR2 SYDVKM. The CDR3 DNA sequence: TGTGCCAGCAGTTTACTAGCAGACACAGATATGCAGTATTTT. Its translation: CASSLLADTDMQYF.

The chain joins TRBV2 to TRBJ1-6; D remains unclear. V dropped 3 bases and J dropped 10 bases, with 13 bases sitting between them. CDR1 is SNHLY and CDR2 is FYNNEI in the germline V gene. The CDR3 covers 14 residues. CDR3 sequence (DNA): TGTGCCAGCAGTGACGGCGGGAGTAGGTCACCCCTCCACTTT. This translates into CASSDGGSRSPLHF. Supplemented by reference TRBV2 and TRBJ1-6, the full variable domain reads EPEVTQTPSHQVTQMGQEVILRCVPISNHLYFYWYRQILGQKVEFLVSFYNNEISEKSEIFDDQFSVERPDGSNFTLKIRSTKLEDSAMYFCASSDGGSRSPLHFGNGTRLTVT.

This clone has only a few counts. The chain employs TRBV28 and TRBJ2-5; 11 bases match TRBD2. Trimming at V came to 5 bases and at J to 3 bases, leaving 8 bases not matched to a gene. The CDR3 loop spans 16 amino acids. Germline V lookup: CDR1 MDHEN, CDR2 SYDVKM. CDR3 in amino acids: CASSPGGLAEKETQYF. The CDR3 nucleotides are TGTGCCAGCAGTCCCGGGGGACTAGCGGAAAAAGAGACCCAGTACTTC.

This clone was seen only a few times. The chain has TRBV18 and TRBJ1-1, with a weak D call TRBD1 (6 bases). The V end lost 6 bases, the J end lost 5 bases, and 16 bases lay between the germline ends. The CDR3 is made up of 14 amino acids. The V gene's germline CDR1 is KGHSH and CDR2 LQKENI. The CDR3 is CASSRLRGPTEAFF. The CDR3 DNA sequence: TGTGCCAGCTCCCGCTTGCGGGGGCCGACTGAAGCTTTCTTT.

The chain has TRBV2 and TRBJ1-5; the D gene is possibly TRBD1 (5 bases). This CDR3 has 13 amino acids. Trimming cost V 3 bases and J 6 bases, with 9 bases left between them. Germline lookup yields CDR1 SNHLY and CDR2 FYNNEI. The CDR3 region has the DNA TGTGCCAGCAGTGACAGACAGCCTCAGCCCCAGCATTTT. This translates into CASSDRQPQPQHF. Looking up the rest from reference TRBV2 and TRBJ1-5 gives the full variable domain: EPEVTQTPSHQVTQMGQEVILRCVPISNHLYFYWYRQILGQKVEFLVSFYNNEISEKSEIFDDQFSVERPDGSNFTLKIRSTKLEDSAMYFCASSDRQPQPQHFGDGTRLSIL.

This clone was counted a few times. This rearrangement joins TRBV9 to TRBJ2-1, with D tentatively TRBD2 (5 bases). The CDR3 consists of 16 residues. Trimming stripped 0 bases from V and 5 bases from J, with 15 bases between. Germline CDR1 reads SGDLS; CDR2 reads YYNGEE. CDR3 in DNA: TGTGCCAGCAGCGTAGGAGCACTAGTCTCAGACAATGAGCAGTTCTTC. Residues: CASSVGALVSDNEQFF.

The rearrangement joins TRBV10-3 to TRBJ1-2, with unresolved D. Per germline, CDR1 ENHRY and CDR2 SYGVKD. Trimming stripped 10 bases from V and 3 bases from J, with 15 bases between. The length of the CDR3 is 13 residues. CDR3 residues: CANVSCSDYGYTF. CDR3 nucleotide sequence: TGTGCCAACGTATCCTGCAGTGACTATGGCTACACCTTC.

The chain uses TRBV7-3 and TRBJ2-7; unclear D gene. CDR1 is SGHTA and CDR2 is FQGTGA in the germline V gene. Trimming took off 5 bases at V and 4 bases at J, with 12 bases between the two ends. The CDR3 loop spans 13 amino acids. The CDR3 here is CASSPGRSYEQYF. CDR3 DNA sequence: TGTGCCAGCAGCCCGGGTCGTAGTTACGAGCAGTACTTC.

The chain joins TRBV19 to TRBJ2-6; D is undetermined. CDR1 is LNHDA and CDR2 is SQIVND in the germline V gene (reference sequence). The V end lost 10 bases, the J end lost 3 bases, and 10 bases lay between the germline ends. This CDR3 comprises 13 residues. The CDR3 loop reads CATAQVGANVLTF. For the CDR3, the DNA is TGTGCCACCGCCCAGGTTGGGGCCAACGTCCTGACTTTC.

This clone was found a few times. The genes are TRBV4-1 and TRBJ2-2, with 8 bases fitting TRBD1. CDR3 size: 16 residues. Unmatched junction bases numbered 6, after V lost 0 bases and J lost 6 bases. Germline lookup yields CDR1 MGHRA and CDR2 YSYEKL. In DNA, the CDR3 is TGCGCCAGCAGCCAAGATCAACAGGGGGTGCCCGGGGAGCTGTTTTTT. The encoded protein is CASSQDQQGVPGELFF.

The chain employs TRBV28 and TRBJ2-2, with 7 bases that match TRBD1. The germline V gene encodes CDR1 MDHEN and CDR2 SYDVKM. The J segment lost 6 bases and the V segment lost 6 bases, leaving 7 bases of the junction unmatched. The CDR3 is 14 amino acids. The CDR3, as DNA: TGTGCCAGCAGGAGACAGGGCGGGTCCGGGGAGCTGTTTTTT. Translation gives CASRRQGGSGELFF. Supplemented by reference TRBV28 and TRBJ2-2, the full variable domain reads DVKVTQSSRYLVKRTGEKVFLECVQDMDHENMFWYRQDPGLGLRLIYFSYDVKMKEKGDIPEGYSVSREKKERFSLILESASTNQTSMYLCASRRQGGSGELFFGEGSRLTVL.

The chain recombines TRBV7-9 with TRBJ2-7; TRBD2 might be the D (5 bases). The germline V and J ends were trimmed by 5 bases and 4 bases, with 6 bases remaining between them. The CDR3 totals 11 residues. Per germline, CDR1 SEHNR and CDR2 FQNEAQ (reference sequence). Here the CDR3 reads CASSPGYEQYF. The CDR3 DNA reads TGTGCCAGCAGCCCGGGGTACGAGCAGTACTTC.

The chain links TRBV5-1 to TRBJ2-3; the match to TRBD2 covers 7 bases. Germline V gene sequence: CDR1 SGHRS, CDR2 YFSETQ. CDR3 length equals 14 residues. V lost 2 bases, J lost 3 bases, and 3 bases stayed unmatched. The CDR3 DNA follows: TGCGCCAGCAGCTTTGCGGGAGAGACAGATACGCAGTATTTT. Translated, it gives CASSFAGETDTQYF.

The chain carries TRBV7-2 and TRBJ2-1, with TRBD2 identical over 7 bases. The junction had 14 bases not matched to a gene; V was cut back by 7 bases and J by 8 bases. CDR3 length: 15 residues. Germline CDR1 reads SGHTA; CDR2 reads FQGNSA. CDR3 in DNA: TGTGCCAGCACCCCCCTGGCGGGAGCGTTCGATGAGCAGTTCTTC. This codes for CASTPLAGAFDEQFF. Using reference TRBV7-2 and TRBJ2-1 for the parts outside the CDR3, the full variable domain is GAGVSQSPSNKVTEKGKDVELRCDPISGHTALYWYRQSLGQGLEFLIYFQGNSAPDKSGLPSDRFSAERTGGSVSTLTIQRTQQEDSAVYLCASTPLAGAFDEQFFGPGTRLTVL.

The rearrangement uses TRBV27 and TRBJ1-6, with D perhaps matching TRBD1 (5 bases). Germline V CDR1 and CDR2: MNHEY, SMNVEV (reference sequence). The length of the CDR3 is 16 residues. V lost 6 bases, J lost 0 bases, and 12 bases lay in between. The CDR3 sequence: CASRPNRSSYNSPLHF. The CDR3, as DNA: TGTGCCAGCAGACCTAACAGGAGCTCCTATAATTCACCCCTCCACTTT.

The CDR3 protein is CASSEDPSGREETQYF. The CDR3, as DNA: TGTGCCAGCAGTGAAGATCCAAGCGGGAGGGAAGAGACCCAGTACTTC. This rearrangement joins TRBV25-1 to TRBJ2-5, with TRBD2 matching 10 bases. CDR1 is MGHDK and CDR2 is SYGVNS in the germline V gene. The CDR3 consists of 16 residues. V shed 2 bases, J shed 3 bases, and the junction held 6 bases outside the gene matches.

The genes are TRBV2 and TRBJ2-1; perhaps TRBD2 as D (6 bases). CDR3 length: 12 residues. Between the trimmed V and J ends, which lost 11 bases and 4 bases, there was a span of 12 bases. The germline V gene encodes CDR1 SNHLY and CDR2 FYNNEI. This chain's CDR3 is CAGTGTYNEQFF. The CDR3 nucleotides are TGTGCCGGAACCGGGACTTACAATGAGCAGTTCTTC.

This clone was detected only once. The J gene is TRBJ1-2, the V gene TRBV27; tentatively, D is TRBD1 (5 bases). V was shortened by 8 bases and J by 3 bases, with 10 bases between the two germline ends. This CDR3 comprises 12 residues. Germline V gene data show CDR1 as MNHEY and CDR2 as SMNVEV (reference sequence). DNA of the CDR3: TGTGCCAGCGGGGGGGAGGACTATGGCTACACCTTC. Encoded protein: CASGGEDYGYTF.

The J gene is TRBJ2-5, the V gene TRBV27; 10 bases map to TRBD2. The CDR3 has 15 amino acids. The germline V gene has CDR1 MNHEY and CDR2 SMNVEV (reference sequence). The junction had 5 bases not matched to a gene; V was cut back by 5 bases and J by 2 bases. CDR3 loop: CASSRRAGGQETQYF. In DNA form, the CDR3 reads TGTGCCAGCAGTCGAAGAGCGGGGGGGCAAGAGACCCAGTACTTC.

CDR3: CASSQPTRGWAKNIQYF. For the CDR3, the DNA is TGCGCCAGCAGCCAACCTACTAGAGGCTGGGCCAAAAACATTCAGTACTTC. The chain links TRBV4-1 to TRBJ2-4, with D possibly TRBD2 on 5 matching bases. This CDR3 has 17 residues. In germline, CDR1 is MGHRA, CDR2 YSYEKL. Trimming pared 2 bases from V and 1 base from J, leaving 15 bases between.

The CDR3 spells CASSYSGAGDTQYF. For the CDR3, the DNA is TGTGCCAGCAGCTATTCAGGGGCGGGAGATACGCAGTATTTT. V is TRBV7-2 and J is TRBJ2-3; weak D call: TRBD1 (6 bases). CDR3 length: 14 amino acids. From germline, CDR1 is SGHTA and CDR2 FQGNSA. V gave up 4 bases and J gave up 5 bases, with 13 bases separating them.

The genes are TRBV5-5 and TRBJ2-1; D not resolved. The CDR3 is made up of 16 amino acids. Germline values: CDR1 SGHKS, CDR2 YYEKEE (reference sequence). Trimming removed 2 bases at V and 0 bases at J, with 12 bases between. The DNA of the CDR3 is TGTGCCAGCAGCTTAGCATTCCCATTCTCCTACAATGAGCAGTTCTTC. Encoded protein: CASSLAFPFSYNEQFF. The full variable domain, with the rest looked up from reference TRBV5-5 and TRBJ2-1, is DAGVTQSPTHLIKTRGQQVTLRCSPISGHKSVSWYQQVLGQGPQFIFQYYEKEERGRGNFPDRFSARQFPNYSSELNVNALLLGDSALYLCASSLAFPFSYNEQFFGPGTRLTVL.

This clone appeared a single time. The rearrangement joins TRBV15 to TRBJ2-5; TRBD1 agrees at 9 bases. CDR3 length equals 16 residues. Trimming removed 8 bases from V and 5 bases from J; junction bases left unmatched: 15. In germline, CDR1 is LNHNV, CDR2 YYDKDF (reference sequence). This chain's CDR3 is CATSTWGQGLLETQYF. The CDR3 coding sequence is TGTGCCACCTCAACGTGGGGACAGGGTCTATTGGAGACCCAGTACTTC.

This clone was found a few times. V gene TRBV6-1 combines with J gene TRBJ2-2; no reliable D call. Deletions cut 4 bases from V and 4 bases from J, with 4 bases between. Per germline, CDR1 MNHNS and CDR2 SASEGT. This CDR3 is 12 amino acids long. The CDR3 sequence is CASSAITGELFF. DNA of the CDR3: TGTGCCAGCAGTGCCATCACCGGGGAGCTGTTTTTT.

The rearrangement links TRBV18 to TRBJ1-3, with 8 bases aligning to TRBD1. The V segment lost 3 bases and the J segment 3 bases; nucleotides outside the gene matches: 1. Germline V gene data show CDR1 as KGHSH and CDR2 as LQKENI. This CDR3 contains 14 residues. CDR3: CASSPTGDGNTIYF. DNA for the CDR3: TGTGCCAGCTCACCGACAGGGGATGGAAACACCATATATTTT.

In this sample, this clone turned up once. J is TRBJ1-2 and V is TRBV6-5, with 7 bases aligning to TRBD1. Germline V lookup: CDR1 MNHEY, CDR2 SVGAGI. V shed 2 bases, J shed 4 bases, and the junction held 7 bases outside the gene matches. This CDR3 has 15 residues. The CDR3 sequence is CASSYDDRDIYGYTF. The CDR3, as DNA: TGTGCCAGCAGTTACGATGACAGGGATATCTATGGCTACACCTTC.